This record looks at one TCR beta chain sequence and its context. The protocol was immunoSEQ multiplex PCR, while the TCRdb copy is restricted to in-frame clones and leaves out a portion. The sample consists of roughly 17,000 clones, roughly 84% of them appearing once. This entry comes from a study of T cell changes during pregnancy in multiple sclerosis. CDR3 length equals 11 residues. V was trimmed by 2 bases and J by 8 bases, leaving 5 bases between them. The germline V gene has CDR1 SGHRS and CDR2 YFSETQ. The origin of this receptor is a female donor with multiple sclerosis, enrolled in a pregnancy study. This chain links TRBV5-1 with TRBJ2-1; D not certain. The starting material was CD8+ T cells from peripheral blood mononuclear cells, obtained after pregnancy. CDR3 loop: CASSFSDEQFF. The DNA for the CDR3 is TGCGCCAGCAGCTTCTCAGATGAGCAGTTCTTC.